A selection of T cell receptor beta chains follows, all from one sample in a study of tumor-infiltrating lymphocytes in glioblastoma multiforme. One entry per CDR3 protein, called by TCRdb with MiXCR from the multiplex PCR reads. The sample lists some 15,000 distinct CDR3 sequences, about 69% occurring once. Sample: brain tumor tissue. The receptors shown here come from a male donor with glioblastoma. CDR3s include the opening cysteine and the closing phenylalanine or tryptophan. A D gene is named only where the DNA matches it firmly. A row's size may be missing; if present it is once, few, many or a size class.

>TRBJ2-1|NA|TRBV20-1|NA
CIARVLSSYNGQFF
TGCATTGCTAGAGTGTTAAGCTCCTACAATGGGCAGTTCTTC
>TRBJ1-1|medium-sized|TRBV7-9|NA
CASSLRREKSEAFF
TGTGCCAGCAGCTTACGGAGGGAAAAGTCTGAAGCTTTCTTT
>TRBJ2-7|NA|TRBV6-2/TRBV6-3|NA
CASRHRKLGEQYF
TGTGCCAGCAGACACAGGAAACTGGGCGAGCAATATTTC
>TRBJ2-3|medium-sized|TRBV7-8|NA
CASSFGSTDTQYF
TGTGCCAGCAGCTTTGGGAGCACAGATACGCAGTATTTT
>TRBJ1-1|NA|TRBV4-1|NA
CSSRQEISTEAFF
TGCTCCAGCAGACAAGAAATTTCGACTGAAGCTTTCTTT
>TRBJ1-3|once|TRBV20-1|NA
CSVPQAAGNTIYF
TGCAGTGTTCCACAAGCGGCTGGAAACACCATATATTTT
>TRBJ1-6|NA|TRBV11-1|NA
CVSSLGAESSLHF
TGTGTCAGCAGCCTTGGAGCGGAGTCATCCCTCCACTTT
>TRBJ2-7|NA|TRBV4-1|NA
CASSQVGGWAYEQYF
TGCGCCAGCAGCCAAGTAGGAGGGTGGGCCTACGAGCAGTACTTC
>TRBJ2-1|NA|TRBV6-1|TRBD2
CASSGRVAGGPYEQFF
TGTGCCAGCAGTGGGCGTGTAGCGGGAGGGCCATATGAGCAGTTCTTC
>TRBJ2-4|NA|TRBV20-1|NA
CSAREAGTQNIQYF
TGCAGTGCTAGAGAAGCAGGGACCCAAAACATTCAGTACTTC
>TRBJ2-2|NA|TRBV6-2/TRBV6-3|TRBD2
CASRDERDLNIGELFF
TGTGCCAGCAGGGACGAGCGGGACCTAAACATCGGGGAGCTGTTTTTT
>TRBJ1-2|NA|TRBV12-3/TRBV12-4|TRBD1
CASSPSTGGGYGYTF
TGTGCCAGCAGTCCTTCGACAGGGGGTGGCTATGGCTACACCTTC
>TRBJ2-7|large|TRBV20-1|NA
CSARNLDEQYF
TGCAGTGCTAGAAACCTCGACGAGCAGTACTTC
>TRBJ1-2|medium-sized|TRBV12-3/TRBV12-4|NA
CASSLLQGGYTF
TGTGCCAGCAGTTTATTGCAAGGCGGCTACACCTTC
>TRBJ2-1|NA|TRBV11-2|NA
CASSLEVSSYGEQSF
TGTGCCAGCAGCTTAGAGGTTAGCTCCTACGGTGAGCAGTCCTTC
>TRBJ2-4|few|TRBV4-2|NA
CVSSQGAVDGTAKSIQYF
TGTGTCAGTAGCCAGGGAGCGGTTGACGGGACTGCCAAAAGCATTCAGTACTTC
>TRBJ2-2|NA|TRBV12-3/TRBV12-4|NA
CASSLAAAGELFF
TGTGCCAGCAGTTTGGCGGCGGCCGGGGAGCTGTTTTTT
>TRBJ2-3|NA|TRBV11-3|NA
CASSSGLVRDTQYF
TGTGCCAGCAGCTCGGGACTTGTCAGAGATACGCAGTATTTT
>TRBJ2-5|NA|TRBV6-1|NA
CASSELGGRQETQYF
TGTGCCAGCAGTGAACTCGGGGGGCGTCAAGAGACCCAGTACTTC
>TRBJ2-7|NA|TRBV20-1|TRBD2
CSAIDSGRSYEQYF
TGCAGTGCTATCGATAGCGGGAGATCCTACGAGCAGTACTTC
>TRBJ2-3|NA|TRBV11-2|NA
CAGSYRAQKGDTQYF
TGTGCCGGCAGCTACCGGGCTCAGAAGGGAGATACGCAGTATTTT
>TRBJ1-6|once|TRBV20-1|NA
CSAGARGALHF
TGCAGTGCTGGGGCCAGGGGAGCCCTCCACTTT
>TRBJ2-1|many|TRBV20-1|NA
CSARYWRSYNEQFF
TGCAGTGCTAGGTACTGGCGCTCCTACAATGAGCAGTTCTTC
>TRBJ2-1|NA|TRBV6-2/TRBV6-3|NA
CASSYLGVERDNEQFF
TGTGCCAGCAGTTACCTCGGGGTAGAGAGAGACAATGAGCAGTTCTTC
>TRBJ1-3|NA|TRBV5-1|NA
CASSFYSGVTGNTIYF
TGCGCCAGCAGCTTTTATTCGGGGGTTACTGGAAACACCATATATTTT
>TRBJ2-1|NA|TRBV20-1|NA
CSARARASSYNEQFF
TGCAGTGCTAGAGCGAGGGCCAGCTCCTACAATGAGCAGTTCTTC
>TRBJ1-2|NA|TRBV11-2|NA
CASSQPTGIYNGYTF
TGTGCCAGCAGCCAGCCGACGGGGATTTACAATGGCTACACCTTC
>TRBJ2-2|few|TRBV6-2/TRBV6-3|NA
CASSYGRGIGELFF
TGTGCCAGCAGTTACGGCAGGGGCATCGGGGAGCTGTTTTTT
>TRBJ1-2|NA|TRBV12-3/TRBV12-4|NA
CASSLRVFSGYTF
TGTGCCAGCAGTTTGAGGGTATTCAGTGGCTACACCTTC
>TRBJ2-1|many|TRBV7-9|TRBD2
CASSLNGLANSYNEQFF
TGTGCCAGCAGCTTAAATGGACTAGCGAACTCCTACAATGAGCAGTTCTTC
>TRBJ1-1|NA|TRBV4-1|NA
CASSQDRNRQNTEAFF
TGCGCAAGCAGCCAAGATCGCAACAGGCAGAATACTGAAGCTTTCTTT
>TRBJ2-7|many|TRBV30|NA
CAWSVLRNEQYF
TGTGCCTGGAGTGTTTTGAGGAACGAGCAGTACTTC
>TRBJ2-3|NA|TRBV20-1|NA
CSASRPGLAVGLSSTDTQYF
TGCAGTGCTAGTCGCCCCGGATTAGCGGTAGGGCTGAGTAGCACAGATACGCAGTATTTT
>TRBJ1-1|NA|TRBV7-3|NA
CASSSAGDCEAFF
TGCGCCAGCAGCTCCGCCGGGGATTGTGAAGCTTTCTTT
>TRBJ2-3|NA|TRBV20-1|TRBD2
CSATLAGGPFAQYF
TGCAGTGCCACACTAGCGGGAGGGCCTTTTGCGCAGTATTTT
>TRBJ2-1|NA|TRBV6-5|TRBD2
CASSYSAGVTDNEQFF
TGTGCCAGCAGTTACTCGGCGGGAGTAACGGACAATGAGCAGTTCTTC
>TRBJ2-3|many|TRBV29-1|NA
CSVAGTRTDTQYF
TGCAGCGTAGCCGGGACTCGCACAGATACGCAGTATTTT
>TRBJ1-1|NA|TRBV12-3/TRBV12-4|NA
CATRGESAFF
TGTGCCACCCGCGGGGAGTCAGCTTTCTTT
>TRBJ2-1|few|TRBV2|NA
CASNKRGTDNEQFF
TGTGCCAGCAATAAACGGGGGACTGATAATGAGCAGTTCTTC
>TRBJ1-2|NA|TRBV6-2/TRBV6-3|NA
CASSYSTSGYGYTF
TGTGCCAGCAGTTACTCGACTTCTGGGTATGGCTACACCTTC